This T cell receptor (beta chain) was identified during a study of blood T cells in healthy people across ages. Concerning this clonotype: The antigen is undetermined.

Study conclusions and caveats: Bulk PBMC profiling left naive and antigen-experienced comparisons inconclusive. Naive CD4+ cell counts and diversity both ran higher in long-lived than in aged donors.

Germline V gene lookup returns CDR1 MNHEY and CDR2 SVGAGI. V was cut by 6 bases and J by 3 bases, with 9 bases left in between. The CDR3 is 13 residues long. A second PCR of roughly 7 to 11 cycles used a sample-barcoded 5' primer and a J-beta primer mix. Each cDNA was tagged by a template-switch adaptor containing 12 random nucleotides. TCRdb fed the 5' RACE reads into MiXCR, producing one record per CDR3 protein. The sample consists of roughly 930,000 distinct CDR3 sequences, around 46% of them appearing once. Sample: blood. V and J are TRBV6-5 and TRBJ1-5, with D unresolved. This sequence originates from a young man in good health. The CDR3 DNA reads as TGTGCCAGCAGCGAGTATGACAATCAGCCCCAGCATTTT. Protein product: CASSEYDNQPQHF.